The 29 T cell receptor beta chains given below trace back to one sample, sequenced in a study of radiotherapy plus CTLA-4 blockade in lung cancer. Measured with immunoSEQ multiplex PCR; TCRdb has only the in-frame clones, and not every one. The profile covers about 38,000 clones, with approximately 83% appearing a single time and about 20% taken by the ten largest. The sample here was peripheral blood, taken from a patient treated with radiotherapy plus ipilimumab. These receptors originate from a human donor with non-small cell lung cancer whose response to radiotherapy plus ipilimumab could not be evaluated.

This clone appeared once. The chain is built from TRBV18 and TRBJ1-2, with TRBD1 as a possible D gene (6 bases). Germline values: CDR1 KGHSH, CDR2 LQKENI. The CDR3 totals 13 residues. With 2 bases removed from V and 3 bases from J, the gap between germline ends came to 7 bases. CDR3 in DNA: TGTGCCAGCTCACCAAACAGGGACTATGGCTACACCTTC. As protein: CASSPNRDYGYTF.

The chain uses TRBV10-3 and TRBJ1-3; a weak D match, TRBD1 (6 bases). Germline CDR1 is ENHRY and CDR2 is SYGVKD. V was clipped by 6 bases and J by 0 bases, with 6 bases between them. The CDR3 totals 13 residues. The CDR3 region has the DNA TGTGCCATCAGGGACAGCTCTGGAAACACCATATATTTT. Amino acids: CAIRDSSGNTIYF.

V is TRBV14 and J is TRBJ2-5; D uncertain. V was pared by 0 bases and J by 5 bases, with 16 bases between. Germline values: CDR1 SGHDN, CDR2 FVKESK. The CDR3 loop spans 16 amino acids. The CDR3 DNA sequence: TGTGCCAGCAGCCAAGAAAGGAGAGCTACGTCGGAGACCCAGTACTTC. Its translation is CASSQERRATSETQYF.

The chain carries TRBV9 and TRBJ1-3, with a possible D match to TRBD1 (5 bases). The ends were cut back, 2 bases at V and 0 bases at J, with 15 bases in the middle. Per the germline V gene, CDR1 is SGDLS and CDR2 is YYNGEE. This CDR3 contains 17 residues. The CDR3 region is CASSVNPRVVSGNTIYF. The DNA of the CDR3 is TGTGCCAGCAGCGTCAACCCCAGGGTCGTCTCTGGAAACACCATATATTTT.

The J gene is TRBJ2-7, the V gene TRBV15; D is undetermined. CDR3 length: 13 amino acids. The V end was cut by 3 bases, the J end by 5 bases, with 11 bases between. Germline V gives CDR1 LNHNV, CDR2 YYDKDF (reference sequence). The CDR3 sequence: CATSRGPGNEQYF. As DNA, the CDR3 is TGTGCCACCAGCAGGGGCCCAGGCAACGAGCAGTACTTC.

This chain uses TRBV28 with TRBJ2-3, with D unclear. This CDR3 region has 13 residues. CDR1 is MDHEN and CDR2 is SYDVKM in the germline V gene. The CDR3 region has the DNA TGTGCAACGAGGCGAACCTCCACAGATACGCAGTATTTT. Encoded protein: CATRRTSTDTQYF.

This clone came up once. The chain links TRBV5-6 to TRBJ1-5; D perhaps matches TRBD1 (6 bases). CDR3 length: 15 residues. V was cut by 0 bases and J by 3 bases, with 10 bases left in between. The germline V gene has CDR1 SGHDT and CDR2 YYEEEE. The CDR3 DNA is TGTGCCAGCAGCTTGGGGGCAGGGGTCAATCAGCCCCAGCATTTT. As protein: CASSLGAGVNQPQHF.

The chain has TRBV2 and TRBJ2-1, with TRBD2 identical over 14 bases. Germline CDR1 and CDR2: SNHLY and FYNNEI. V trimming: 4 bases; J trimming: 8 bases; junction bases outside the gene matches: 4. The CDR3 has 15 amino acids. The CDR3 loop reads CASSGGTSGSYEQFF. Here the CDR3 DNA reads TGTGCCAGCAGTGGGGGGACTAGCGGGAGTTATGAGCAGTTCTTC.

The J gene is TRBJ1-2, the V gene TRBV10-3; the D gene is possibly TRBD1 (6 bases). V was pared by 0 bases and J by 7 bases, with 15 bases between. The length of the CDR3 is 15 residues. CDR1 is ENHRY, CDR2 SYGVKD, per germline. The CDR3, as DNA: TGTGCCATCAGTGAGTCGATCCGACAGGCCTCTGGCTACACCTTC. Translating it yields CAISESIRQASGYTF.

This clone was counted a few times. This chain uses TRBV5-5 with TRBJ1-4; D possibly corresponds to TRBD1 (5 bases). Germline V gene sequence: CDR1 SGHKS, CDR2 YYEKEE (reference sequence). The CDR3 is made up of 15 amino acids. V was pared by 5 bases and J by 0 bases, with 11 bases between. The CDR3 sequence: CASSFGGATNEKLFF. In DNA form, the CDR3 reads TGTGCCAGCAGTTTCGGGGGGGCAACTAATGAAAAACTGTTTTTT.

The sample holds a few counts of this clone. The rearrangement links TRBV28 to TRBJ2-1, with D tentatively TRBD1 (6 bases). CDR3 length: 14 residues. V lost 8 bases and J 4 bases, leaving 15 bases between the germline ends. Germline V gene data show CDR1 as MDHEN and CDR2 as SYDVKM. Here the CDR3 reads CASVDSFEYNEQFF. CDR3 DNA: TGTGCCAGCGTGGACAGCTTCGAGTACAATGAGCAGTTCTTC. The whole variable domain, filled in from reference TRBV28 and TRBJ2-1, reads DVKVTQSSRYLVKRTGEKVFLECVQDMDHENMFWYRQDPGLGLRLIYFSYDVKMKEKGDIPEGYSVSREKKERFSLILESASTNQTSMYLCASVDSFEYNEQFFGPGTRLTVL.

J is TRBJ2-2 and V is TRBV19; no clear D. Germline CDR1 is LNHDA and CDR2 is SQIVND (reference sequence). This CDR3 comprises 14 residues. V lost 4 bases to trimming and J lost 2 bases, with 8 bases between them. CDR3 in amino acids: CASSKRSNTGELFF. DNA for the CDR3: TGTGCCAGTAGTAAGAGGTCTAACACCGGGGAGCTGTTTTTT.

The J gene is TRBJ2-3, the V gene TRBV10-1; possibly TRBD2 for D (5 bases). Trimming removed 2 bases from V and 4 bases from J, with 10 bases in between. The CDR3 is made up of 14 amino acids. The germline gives CDR1 WNHNN, CDR2 SYGVQD (reference sequence). As DNA, the CDR3 is TGCGCCAGCAGTGAGACGAGGGAGTCAGATACGCAGTATTTT. Amino acids: CASSETRESDTQYF.

The chain joins TRBV27 to TRBJ1-1; D is perhaps TRBD1 (5 bases). This CDR3 has 14 amino acids. Germline V lookup: CDR1 MNHEY, CDR2 SMNVEV (reference sequence). The V and J ends lost 6 bases and 1 base respectively, with 12 bases between them. The CDR3 protein is CASSGGFRNTEAFF. In nucleotides, the CDR3 is TGTGCCAGCAGCGGGGGGTTTAGGAACACTGAAGCTTTCTTT.

The chain employs TRBV6-1 and TRBJ2-1; 7 bases are a match to TRBD1. CDR1 and CDR2 (germline): MNHNS, SASEGT. Trimming cost V 3 bases and J 8 bases; bases outside gene matches: 13. The CDR3 length is 16 residues. In DNA form, the CDR3 reads TGTGCCAGCAGTGATTGGTCGTCGGCAGGGGGATATGAGCAGTTCTTC. Translating it yields CASSDWSSAGGYEQFF.

This sequence joins TRBV28 and TRBJ1-2; 7 nucleotides match TRBD1. The CDR3 extends over 12 amino acids. CDR1 is MDHEN and CDR2 is SYDVKM in the germline V gene. The junction had 2 bases not matched to a gene; V was cut back by 5 bases and J by 5 bases. In nucleotides, the CDR3 is TGTGCCAGCAGTCGACAGGGTTATGGCTACACCTTC. Protein sequence: CASSRQGYGYTF.

This chain uses TRBV28 with TRBJ1-5, with 8 bases aligning to TRBD1. The germline gives CDR1 MDHEN, CDR2 SYDVKM. The CDR3 consists of 14 residues. V was pared by 6 bases and J by 4 bases, with 5 bases of the junction left unmatched. The CDR3 DNA sequence: TGTGCCAGCAGGCCGACAGGGGTAAATCAGCCCCAGCATTTT. This sequence encodes CASRPTGVNQPQHF. Full variable domain (outside the CDR3, taken from reference TRBV28 and TRBJ1-5): DVKVTQSSRYLVKRTGEKVFLECVQDMDHENMFWYRQDPGLGLRLIYFSYDVKMKEKGDIPEGYSVSREKKERFSLILESASTNQTSMYLCASRPTGVNQPQHFGDGTRLSIL.

The chain is built from TRBV10-3 and TRBJ1-2, with unresolved D. Germline CDR1 and CDR2: ENHRY and SYGVKD. The CDR3 is 14 amino acids. V gave up 6 bases and J gave up 4 bases, with 15 bases separating them. Here the CDR3 DNA reads TGTGCCATCAGAACCTCCACAGTCGCCTATGGCTACACCTTC. It translates to CAIRTSTVAYGYTF.

This rearrangement joins TRBV4-2 to TRBJ2-7, with 11 bases identical to TRBD2. The CDR3 is 18 amino acids. In germline, CDR1 is LGHNA, CDR2 YNFKEQ. Germline trimming cut 2 bases from V and 0 bases from J; bases unmatched to any gene: 9. Written as DNA, the CDR3 is TGTGCCAGCAGCCAAAACCTTCCGGGACTAGCGGCCTCCTACGAGCAGTACTTC. Amino acids: CASSQNLPGLAASYEQYF.

As concerns this clone: The sample contains more than one DNA sequence encoding this CDR3. The chain joins TRBV28 to TRBJ1-2, with D uncertain. From germline, CDR1 is MDHEN and CDR2 SYDVKM. Trimming pared 2 bases from V and 2 bases from J, leaving 6 bases between. The CDR3 contains 13 residues. Here the CDR3 reads CASSLRGNYGYTF. In DNA, the CDR3 is TGTGCCAGCAGTTTAAGAGGAAACTATGGCTACACCTTC.

The V call is TRBV6-5, the J call TRBJ2-1, with TRBD2 matching over 10 bases. CDR1 MNHEY and CDR2 SVGAGI come from the germline V gene. The CDR3 is 15 amino acids. J was trimmed by 8 bases and V by 8 bases; bases with no gene match: 12. CDR3 sequence: CASYSPGLARHEQFF. CDR3 nucleotide sequence: TGTGCCAGCTATTCACCGGGACTAGCGCGCCATGAGCAGTTCTTC.

The chain links TRBV7-9 to TRBJ1-1; D possibly corresponds to TRBD1 (6 bases). V lost 1 base and J lost 3, with 9 bases in between. The CDR3 spans 14 residues. CDR1 and CDR2 from the germline V gene are SEHNR and FQNEAQ (reference sequence). Here the CDR3 reads CASSLGGHDTEAFF. The CDR3 DNA follows: TGTGCCAGCAGCTTAGGGGGGCACGACACTGAAGCTTTCTTT.

The V gene is TRBV4-3, the J gene TRBJ2-1, with 7 bases that match TRBD1. After removal of 0 bases from V and 4 bases from J, the junction contained 3 bases not matched to a gene. Per germline, CDR1 LGHNA and CDR2 YSLEER. The CDR3 covers 15 residues. The CDR3 reads CASSQDQGQYNEQFF. The CDR3 DNA reads as TGCGCCAGCAGCCAAGACCAGGGACAGTACAATGAGCAGTTCTTC.

The gene calls are TRBV14 and TRBJ2-2; no clear D gene. This CDR3 is 16 amino acids long. Looked up from germline, CDR1 is SGHDN and CDR2 is FVKESK. Trimming removed 1 base from V and 4 bases from J, with 13 bases in between. CDR3 nucleotide sequence: TGTGCCAGCAGCCAAGTTAGGCTCTCGGGCACCGGGGAGCTGTTTTTT. The encoded protein is CASSQVRLSGTGELFF.

The chain combines TRBV2 with TRBJ2-5; D call uncertain. The DNA end favors TRBJ2-7, so the J call may be wrong. Germline loops: CDR1 SNHLY, CDR2 FYNNEI. This CDR3 contains 13 residues. The CDR3 reads CASSEVRVYEQYF. CDR3 coding DNA: TGTGCCAGCAGTGAGGTCCGCGTTTACGAGCAGTACTTC.

The J gene is TRBJ2-7, the V gene TRBV5-1; a possible D gene is TRBD1 (5 bases). Germline lookup yields CDR1 SGHRS and CDR2 YFSETQ. The CDR3 sequence is 15 residues long. The V and J ends lost 0 bases and 2 bases respectively, with 12 bases between them. The CDR3 protein is CASSLEGRAAYEQYF. In DNA form, the CDR3 reads TGCGCCAGCAGCTTGGAGGGCAGGGCGGCCTACGAGCAGTACTTC.

The V call is TRBV28, the J call TRBJ2-7, with 9 nucleotides matching TRBD1. The J segment lost 2 bases and the V segment lost 6 bases, leaving 17 bases of the junction unmatched. Germline assignment: CDR1 MDHEN and CDR2 SYDVKM. This CDR3 comprises 18 residues. The CDR3 nucleotides are TGTGCCAGCAGCTACTTCCGGTGGGTTGGGACAGGGACCTACGAGCAGTACTTC. Translated: CASSYFRWVGTGTYEQYF.

This rearrangement joins TRBV2 to TRBJ1-2, with TRBD1 identical over 10 bases. V lost 11 bases and J lost 6; bases outside the gene matches: 9. Germline CDR1 and CDR2: SNHLY and FYNNEI. The CDR3 is 13 amino acids. The CDR3 is CAGHRQGANGYTF. The DNA for the CDR3 is TGTGCCGGCCACCGACAGGGGGCCAATGGCTACACCTTC.

V is TRBV28 and J is TRBJ2-1; 10 bases fit TRBD1. CDR3 length: 14 residues. Germline-derived CDR1 and CDR2 are MDHEN and SYDVKM. The junction had 4 bases not matched to a gene; V was cut back by 6 bases and J by 5 bases. This CDR3 is CASRVGQGNNEQFF. The CDR3 coding sequence is TGTGCCAGCAGGGTGGGACAGGGGAACAATGAGCAGTTCTTC.